This passage covers 18 T cell receptor beta chains from one sample sequenced in a study of response to subunit inactivated influenza vaccine. TCRdb redid the calling of the RT-PCR reads with MiXCR, one entry per CDR3 protein. Of about half a million distinct CDR3 sequences detected, 9.5% to 13% appear once; the ten largest clones hold less than 15%. Material: PBMCs from blood, obtained 45 days after vaccination. These receptors all stem from a man aged 50-60 years who received an inactivated influenza vaccine.

This clonotype was counted ten times or more. This sequence joins TRBV11-2 and TRBJ1-2, with D maybe TRBD1 (5 bases). V lost 4 bases and J lost 8, with 14 bases in between. CDR1 and CDR2 from the germline V gene are SGHAT and FQNNGV. CDR3 size: 13 residues. In DNA form, the CDR3 reads TGTGCCAGCAGCTCCGGGGGGGAGGGCGGCTACACCTTC. This gives the protein CASSSGGEGGYTF.

This clonotype was counted many times. The CDR3 loop reads CATSEGTGEQYF. The CDR3 nucleotides are TGTGCCACCAGTGAGGGGACGGGGGAGCAGTACTTC. This sequence joins TRBV24-1 and TRBJ2-7; either TRBD1 or TRBD2 may supply D (5 bases each). V was shortened by 4 bases and J by 7 bases, with 10 bases between the two germline ends. This CDR3 comprises 12 residues. Germline-derived CDR1 and CDR2 are KGHDR and SFDVKD.

This clonotype was seen ten or more times. This chain connects TRBV12-3 or TRBV12-4 to TRBJ2-3, with D maybe TRBD2 (7 bases). The V end was cut by 5 bases, the J end by 2 bases, with 17 bases between. This CDR3 is 16 amino acids long. The CDR3 DNA reads as TGTGCCAGCAGTCCCCCGGCGGGGGCCTCCACAGATACGCAGTATTTT. This translates into CASSPPAGASTDTQYF.

This clonotype was observed once. The CDR3 here is CASSYHGGAVTGELFF. The CDR3 DNA follows: TGTGCCAGCAGCTACCACGGGGGGGCAGTCACCGGGGAGCTGTTTTTT. The chain links TRBV7-9 to TRBJ2-2; TRBD2 aligns across 8 bases. J lost 4 bases, V lost 4 bases, and 8 bases had no gene match. Germline CDR1 and CDR2: SEHNR and FQNEAQ (reference sequence). The length of the CDR3 is 16 residues.

Only a few counts were recorded for this clonotype. The rearrangement joins TRBV7-2 to TRBJ2-2; D unclear. The CDR3 length is 12 residues. Looked up from germline, CDR1 is SGHTA and CDR2 is FQGNSA. The V gene lost 3 bases and the J gene lost 11 bases, with 10 bases spanning the gap. The CDR3, as DNA: TGTGCCAGCAGCTTGAGACACCTCGAGCTGTTTTTT. Protein: CASSLRHLELFF.

In this sample, this clonotype turned up a few times. The chain joins TRBV12-3 or TRBV12-4 to TRBJ1-2; D not certain. V was cut by 3 bases and J by 7 bases, with 9 bases left in between. This CDR3 spans 12 amino acids. CDR3 DNA sequence: TGTGCCAGCAGTTTCGACGGGGTTGGCTACACCTTC. Translation: CASSFDGVGYTF.

This clonotype was seen repeatedly, ten times or more. The gene calls are TRBV29-1 and TRBJ2-4; 9 bases line up with TRBD1. The germline gives CDR1 SQVTM, CDR2 ANQGSEA. The CDR3 has 15 amino acids. Trimming removed 4 bases from V and 0 bases from J; junction bases left unmatched: 4. The CDR3 here is CSVGGQGLAKNIQYF. In DNA, the CDR3 is TGCAGCGTTGGAGGACAGGGGCTAGCCAAAAACATTCAGTACTTC.

CDR3 loop: CASSQQRTETGELFF. In DNA, the CDR3 is TGCGCCAGCAGCCAGCAAAGGACGGAAACCGGGGAGCTGTTTTTT. The V gene is TRBV4-1, the J gene TRBJ2-2; D is ambiguous. This CDR3 spans 15 amino acids. Trimming cost V 3 bases and J 5 bases, with 13 bases left between them. In germline, CDR1 is MGHRA, CDR2 YSYEKL.

This clonotype was detected ten times or more. V is TRBV11-2 and J is TRBJ2-7; 10 bases fit TRBD2. V was pared by 1 base and J by 4 bases, with 4 bases of the junction left unmatched. From germline, CDR1 is SGHAT and CDR2 FQNNGV. The CDR3 is 15 residues long. DNA of the CDR3: TGTGCCAGCAGCTTAGGACTAGCGGGCCTTTACGAGCAGTACTTC. Translated, it gives CASSLGLAGLYEQYF.

The genes are TRBV20-1 and TRBJ2-7; no definite D call. Trimming stripped 5 bases from V and 2 bases from J, with 16 bases between. CDR1 is DFQATT, CDR2 SNEGSKA, per germline (reference sequence). The CDR3 extends over 14 amino acids. CDR3 region: CSALWSPSPYEQYF. For the CDR3, the DNA is TGCAGTGCTCTGTGGTCCCCATCTCCCTACGAGCAGTACTTC.

This clonotype was counted a few times. The chain recombines TRBV30 with TRBJ2-3; D is uncertain. This CDR3 is 13 amino acids long. The germline V and J ends were trimmed by 0 bases and 2 bases, with 6 bases remaining between them. Germline V gives CDR1 GTSNPN, CDR2 SVGIG (reference sequence). CDR3 amino acids: CAWSVHYTDTQYF. For the CDR3, the DNA is TGTGCCTGGAGTGTGCATTACACAGATACGCAGTATTTT.

V usage is TRBV6-1 and J usage is TRBJ2-7, with no clear D. The CDR3 has 14 amino acids. The germline V and J ends were trimmed by 7 bases and 0 bases, with 13 bases remaining between them. The germline CDR1 and CDR2 sequences are MNHNS and SASEGT. The CDR3 reads CASKDGRDSYEQYF. CDR3 bases: TGTGCCAGCAAAGACGGCCGCGACTCCTACGAGCAGTACTTC.

The sample holds a few counts of this clonotype. The chain recombines TRBV11-2 with TRBJ2-5; 12 bases align to TRBD2. The germline gives CDR1 SGHAT, CDR2 FQNNGV. The CDR3 has 14 amino acids. The V segment lost 6 bases and the J segment 11 bases; nucleotides outside the gene matches: 10. The CDR3, as DNA: TGTGCCAGCAGGACTAGCGGGGGTTTTGATGGACAGTACTTC. Amino acid sequence: CASRTSGGFDGQYF.

In this sample, this clonotype turned up a few times. This chain connects TRBV7-9 to TRBJ2-1, with D perhaps being TRBD1 or TRBD2 (6 bases each). Between the trimmed V and J ends, which lost 6 bases and 16 bases, there was a span of 25 bases. The CDR3 covers 14 residues. Germline values: CDR1 SEHNR, CDR2 FQNEAQ (reference sequence). The CDR3 is CASSSWGAAVRYFF. CDR3 DNA: TGTGCCAGCAGTTCATGGGGGGCCGCGGTGCGTTATTTCTTC.

The V call is TRBV5-1, the J call TRBJ2-7, with 9 positions matching TRBD2. V shed 0 bases, J shed 2 bases, and the junction held 6 bases outside the gene matches. The CDR3 sequence is 16 residues long. CDR1 is SGHRS, CDR2 YFSETQ, per germline. Written as DNA, the CDR3 is TGCGCCAGCAGCTTGGTAGTAGCGGGGGTCACCTACGAGCAGTACTTC. Translated: CASSLVVAGVTYEQYF.

V gene TRBV15 combines with J gene TRBJ2-7, with D perhaps matching TRBD1 or TRBD2 (5 bases each). Trimming took off 9 bases at V and 5 bases at J, with 17 bases between the two ends. CDR1 and CDR2 from the germline V gene are LNHNV and YYDKDF (reference sequence). The CDR3 contains 13 residues. The CDR3 nucleotides read TGTGCCACGAGGGGTTCGAGTTCTCACGAGCAGTACTTC. As protein: CATRGSSSHEQYF.

This clonotype was observed many times. The gene calls are TRBV9 and TRBJ2-3, with 12 bases fitting TRBD2. The germline V gene has CDR1 SGDLS and CDR2 YYNGEE. The CDR3 has 18 residues. The V gene end was trimmed by 4 bases and the J gene end by 0 bases; junction bases not matched to a gene: 9. CDR3 loop: CASSNAPTSGRSTDTQYF. In DNA, the CDR3 is TGTGCCAGCAGCAACGCCCCGACTAGCGGGAGAAGCACAGATACGCAGTATTTT.

The rearrangement uses TRBV3-1 and TRBJ2-5; 9 bases align to TRBD2. CDR3 length equals 18 residues. The V gene's germline CDR1 is LGHDT and CDR2 YNNKEL (reference sequence). Trimming took 11 bases from V and 5 from J; bases not matched to a gene: 24. DNA of the CDR3: TGTGCCTTCTGTTTACTTGGGGGGACCTTAGCGGGAGCTGAGACCCAGTACTTC. Protein: CAFCLLGGTLAGAETQYF.